Shown below are 11 T cell receptor beta chains from a single sample sequenced in a study of OX40 agonist ivuxolimab in advanced cancers. Some clones are missing from TCRdb's copy, which holds only in-frame ones; the method was immunoSEQ multiplex PCR. This table holds about 64,000 clones, about 88% found once. The material sequenced was CD4+ or CD8+ T cells sorted from blood, taken in a trial of the OX40 agonist ivuxolimab. The receptors shown here come from an adult with an advanced solid tumor such as melanoma, head and neck, liver or kidney cancer.

This clone was seen only once. The rearrangement uses TRBV28 and TRBJ2-4; D might be TRBD1 or TRBD2, each matching 6 bases. CDR1 MDHEN and CDR2 SYDVKM come from the germline V gene. V lost 3 bases, J lost 2 bases, and 11 bases lay in between. The CDR3 loop spans 15 amino acids. The CDR3 nucleotides are TGTGCCAGCAGTTTGCCCCGGGGGCCCAAAAACATTCAGTACTTC. Amino acid sequence: CASSLPRGPKNIQYF.

This clone was seen once. The chain carries TRBV10-1 and TRBJ2-5; weak D call: TRBD2 (6 bases). CDR3 length: 13 residues. Germline CDR1 is WNHNN and CDR2 is SYGVQD (reference sequence). Trimming removed 6 bases from V and 9 bases from J, with 17 bases in between. The CDR3 region is CASSETSNGPQYF. CDR3 DNA sequence: TGCGCCAGCAGCGAAACTAGCAACGGTCCCCAGTACTTC.

The chain couples TRBV6-6 to TRBJ2-7, with 13 positions matching TRBD2. This CDR3 has 15 amino acids. V lost 6 bases and J lost 2; bases outside the gene matches: 4. The V gene's germline CDR1 is MNHNY and CDR2 SVGAGI (reference sequence). DNA of the CDR3: TGTGCCAGCAGCTCGACTAGCGGGAGGACCTACGAGCAGTACTTC. This sequence encodes CASSSTSGRTYEQYF.

This chain uses TRBV7-9 with TRBJ2-5; maybe TRBD1 (6 bases). Germline values: CDR1 SEHNR, CDR2 FQNEAQ (reference sequence). Trimming removed 5 bases from V and 1 base from J, with 11 bases in between. This CDR3 has 14 amino acids. The CDR3 region has the DNA TGTGCCAGCAGCACTACAGGGATCCAAGAGACCCAGTACTTC. Translated: CASSTTGIQETQYF.

The chain combines TRBV5-1 with TRBJ2-2; TRBD1 matches at 8 bases. The CDR3 totals 17 residues. The germline V gene encodes CDR1 SGHRS and CDR2 YFSETQ. J was trimmed by 2 bases and V by 4 bases; bases with no gene match: 10. Here the CDR3 DNA reads TGCGCCAGCAGCCTTTCTGGGGCAGGGGGCAACACCGGGGAGCTGTTTTTT. Protein sequence: CASSLSGAGGNTGELFF.

The gene calls are TRBV28 and TRBJ2-7; 7 nucleotides line up with TRBD2. The CDR3 covers 15 residues. CDR1 is MDHEN, CDR2 SYDVKM, per germline. V gave up 5 bases and J gave up 3 bases; unmatched junction bases: 10. The CDR3 is CASSPPSGDYYEQYF. In DNA, the CDR3 is TGTGCCAGCAGTCCTCCGAGCGGGGACTACTACGAGCAGTACTTC.

This clone was detected once. The rearrangement uses TRBV9 and TRBJ2-1, with TRBD2 matching 11 bases. CDR1 and CDR2 from the germline V gene are SGDLS and YYNGEE. Trimming at V came to 0 bases and at J to 9 bases, leaving 5 bases not matched to a gene. CDR3 length equals 15 residues. In nucleotides, the CDR3 is TGTGCCAGCAGCGTAGATAGCGGGGGGGCTGGTGAGCAGTTCTTC. It is translated as CASSVDSGGAGEQFF. Full variable domain (outside the CDR3, taken from reference TRBV9 and TRBJ2-1): DSGVTQTPKHLITATGQRVTLRCSPRSGDLSVYWYQQSLDQGLQFLIQYYNGEERAKGNILERFSAQQFPDLHSELNLSSLELGDSALYFCASSVDSGGAGEQFFGPGTRLTVL.

This chain connects TRBV29-1 to TRBJ1-4; weak D call: TRBD1 (5 bases). Trimming pared 7 bases from V and 7 bases from J, leaving 13 bases between. The CDR3 covers 12 residues. Germline V lookup: CDR1 SQVTM, CDR2 ANQGSEA. This chain's CDR3 is CSAERGGEKLFF. The CDR3 DNA is TGCAGCGCCGAACGGGGGGGTGAAAAACTGTTTTTT.

The rearrangement links TRBV6-1 to TRBJ1-5; D is possibly TRBD1 (5 bases). CDR1 is MNHNS and CDR2 is SASEGT in the germline V gene. The ends were cut back, 3 bases at V and 7 bases at J, with 10 bases in the middle. This CDR3 contains 13 residues. The CDR3, as DNA: TGTGCCAGCAGTGACAGGGATCAACAGCCCCAGCATTTT. Translating it yields CASSDRDQQPQHF.

This clone was found once. The J gene is TRBJ2-1, the V gene TRBV28; the match to TRBD2 covers 9 bases. CDR1 MDHEN and CDR2 SYDVKM come from the germline V gene. This CDR3 is built from 15 residues. Trimming at V came to 7 bases and at J to 5 bases, leaving 9 bases not matched to a gene. The CDR3 DNA follows: TGTGCCAGCATCAACAGCGGGGGGAGGAACAATGAGCAGTTCTTC. Translating gives CASINSGGRNNEQFF.

The chain joins TRBV27 to TRBJ1-4, with no clear D. V was cut by 10 bases and J by 4 bases, with 7 bases left in between. CDR3 length: 11 amino acids. Germline V lookup: CDR1 MNHEY, CDR2 SMNVEV (reference sequence). CDR3 coding DNA: TGTGCCACCCTCGTTAATGAAAAACTGTTTTTT. Encoded protein: CATLVNEKLFF.